This TCR beta chain was identified in a study of blood T cell repertoires in COVID-19. As for the study in general: PBMCs, B-cell-depleted T cells, or T cells provided the cDNA or gDNA that made up the material.

This clone was seen once. Libraries were prepared by immunoSEQ multiplex PCR; TCRdb keeps only in-frame clonotypes and omits some of them. The table has 80,000 to 130,000 clones, roughly 92% seen once. Germline V gene data show CDR1 as SGHTA and CDR2 as FQGNSA. The ends were cut back, 5 bases at V and 6 bases at J, with 13 bases in the middle. The CDR3 has 14 amino acids. This receptor was taken from a man aged 70-80 years with acute or convalescent COVID-19. Sequenced: peripheral blood. The V and J genes are TRBV7-2 and TRBJ1-4, with D perhaps TRBD1 (5 bases). The CDR3 spells CASSLSRVDEKLFF. The CDR3 nucleotides are TGTGCCAGCAGCCTAAGCAGGGTTGATGAAAAACTGTTTTTT.